These 18 T cell receptor beta chains share one sample of origin, sequenced in a study of response to subunit inactivated influenza vaccine. In TCRdb, the RT-PCR reads were re-called with MiXCR into one record per CDR3 protein. The repertoire has around 540,000 distinct CDR3 sequences, approximately 12% of them found once; the top ten carry approximately 10%. This material consisted of PBMCs from blood, taken on the day of vaccination. These receptors were collected from a man aged 45-65 years who received an inactivated influenza vaccine.

In its sample, this clonotype was seen a few times. This chain uses TRBV6-1 with TRBJ2-7, with D perhaps matching TRBD1 (6 bases). This CDR3 contains 13 residues. Per the germline V gene, CDR1 is MNHNS and CDR2 is SASEGT. The V gene lost 2 bases and the J gene lost 3 bases, with 8 bases spanning the gap. CDR3: CASSEWTVYEQYF. As DNA, the CDR3 is TGTGCCAGCAGTGAATGGACAGTCTACGAGCAGTACTTC.

The chain couples TRBV24-1 to TRBJ2-2; TRBD2 agrees at 8 bases. This CDR3 spans 17 amino acids. Germline lookup yields CDR1 KGHDR and CDR2 SFDVKD. The junction had 6 bases not matched to a gene; V was cut back by 2 bases and J by 2 bases. CDR3 in amino acids: CATSDYRGGANTGELFF. DNA of the CDR3: TGTGCCACCAGTGATTACCGGGGGGGGGCCAACACCGGGGAGCTGTTTTTT.

This chain uses TRBV7-6 with TRBJ2-7; D is possibly TRBD2 (6 bases). The ends were cut back, 2 bases at V and 3 bases at J, with 14 bases in the middle. The CDR3 has 15 amino acids. Germline CDR1 and CDR2: SGHVS and FNYEAQ. The CDR3 sequence: CASSLSSGLSYEQYF. The CDR3 nucleotides are TGTGCCAGCAGCTTATCCAGCGGGCTAAGCTACGAGCAGTACTTC.

The chain has TRBV20-1 and TRBJ2-1, with 11 bases that match TRBD2. Per germline, CDR1 DFQATT and CDR2 SNEGSKA (reference sequence). V lost 6 bases and J lost 2; bases outside the gene matches: 6. The length of the CDR3 is 15 residues. Here the CDR3 reads CSASGLAGTYNEQFF. The CDR3 DNA is TGCAGTGCAAGCGGACTAGCGGGCACCTACAATGAGCAGTTCTTC.

The V and J genes are TRBV29-1 and TRBJ1-1, with 8 bases lining up with TRBD1. The CDR3 length is 14 residues. V trimming: 3 bases; J trimming: 4 bases; junction bases outside the gene matches: 7. Germline CDR1 reads SQVTM; CDR2 reads ANQGSEA. CDR3 sequence (DNA): TGCAGCGTTGACCTCAGGGGGCTGGGCACTGAAGCTTTCTTT. Protein product: CSVDLRGLGTEAFF.

J is TRBJ2-7 and V is TRBV4-1; possible D gene TRBD2, 6 bases. Trimming removed 3 bases from V and 2 bases from J, with 17 bases in between. The CDR3 covers 16 residues. Per germline, CDR1 MGHRA and CDR2 YSYEKL. CDR3 DNA: TGCGCCAGCAGCCACCCCGGGGGAGCCTTACCCTACGAGCAGTACTTC. Translation: CASSHPGGALPYEQYF.

This sequence joins TRBV5-1 and TRBJ2-1; D possibly corresponds to TRBD1 (6 bases). CDR1 is SGHRS and CDR2 is YFSETQ in the germline V gene. This CDR3 is built from 15 residues. Trimming took off 4 bases at V and 4 bases at J, with 15 bases between the two ends. The chain's CDR3 is CASSPTGFQYNEQFF. Here the CDR3 DNA reads TGCGCCAGCAGCCCTACAGGGTTCCAATACAATGAGCAGTTCTTC.

This chain joins TRBV20-1 and TRBJ2-5; D is possibly TRBD1 (6 bases). This CDR3 region has 12 residues. CDR1 is DFQATT and CDR2 is SNEGSKA in the germline V gene (reference sequence). The V end was cut by 3 bases, the J end by 3 bases, with 8 bases between. The CDR3 here is CSASWTEETQYF. The CDR3, as DNA: TGCAGTGCTAGCTGGACAGAAGAGACCCAGTACTTC.

This clonotype was counted many times. The chain employs TRBV6-1 and TRBJ2-3; D perhaps matches TRBD2 (6 bases). The CDR3 is 16 amino acids. Germline CDR1 MNHNS, CDR2 SASEGT. V was shortened by 6 bases and J by 5 bases, with 21 bases between the two germline ends. DNA for the CDR3: TGTGCCAGCAGCAGCCGGGACTCCTATAGTCTAGATACGCAGTATTTT. Translating gives CASSSRDSYSLDTQYF.

V usage is TRBV12-3 or TRBV12-4 and J usage is TRBJ1-1; D ambiguous. Trimming removed 0 bases from V and 3 bases from J, with 5 bases in between. This CDR3 has 13 amino acids. CDR3 amino acids: CASSLACDTEAFF. CDR3 DNA: TGTGCCAGCAGTTTAGCCTGTGACACTGAAGCTTTCTTT.

The V gene is TRBV18, the J gene TRBJ1-3, with TRBD1 identical over 7 bases. The CDR3 extends over 16 amino acids. Germline CDR1 KGHSH, CDR2 LQKENI. J lost 0 bases, V lost 4 bases, and 6 bases had no gene match. The CDR3 nucleotides read TGTGCCAGCTCACTTAAGGACAGGAACTCTGGAAACACCATATATTTT. Protein product: CASSLKDRNSGNTIYF.

This clonotype was counted at least ten times. The rearrangement joins TRBV9 to TRBJ2-1; D is ambiguous. The ends were cut back, 3 bases at V and 5 bases at J, with 6 bases in the middle. CDR3 size: 12 residues. CDR1 is SGDLS, CDR2 YYNGEE, per germline. The CDR3 region is CASSATDNEQFF. CDR3 nucleotides: TGTGCCAGCAGCGCAACAGACAATGAGCAGTTCTTC.

This clonotype showed up many times. The chain uses TRBV18 and TRBJ2-5; 9 nucleotides align to TRBD1. This CDR3 comprises 13 residues. Trimming took 5 bases from V and 5 from J; bases not matched to a gene: 3. Germline CDR1 reads KGHSH; CDR2 reads LQKENI. This CDR3 is CASSGQGKETQYF. The CDR3 DNA sequence: TGTGCCAGCTCAGGACAGGGGAAGGAGACCCAGTACTTC.

The table lists this clonotype with many counts. The rearrangement joins TRBV7-9 to TRBJ2-1; TRBD1 matches at 10 bases. Germline V gives CDR1 SEHNR, CDR2 FQNEAQ (reference sequence). V lost 6 bases to trimming and J lost 2 bases; unmatched junction nucleotides: 1. This CDR3 is built from 14 residues. CDR3 loop: CASRGQGAYNEQFF. For the CDR3, the DNA is TGTGCCAGCAGAGGACAGGGGGCCTACAATGAGCAGTTCTTC.

The chain is built from TRBV12-3 or TRBV12-4 and TRBJ2-2; D is undetermined. Trimming took 7 bases from V and 6 from J, leaving 24 bases between them. The CDR3 consists of 17 residues. The CDR3 sequence: CASTTGYHLTYSGELFF. CDR3 in DNA: TGTGCCAGCACCACCGGGTACCACCTAACGTATTCCGGGGAGCTGTTTTTT.

The chain uses TRBV27 and TRBJ1-5; D is perhaps TRBD1 (5 bases). The germline V and J ends were trimmed by 2 bases and 0 bases, with 8 bases remaining between them. Germline V gene data show CDR1 as MNHEY and CDR2 as SMNVEV (reference sequence). The CDR3 has 15 residues. The CDR3 nucleotides read TGTGCCAGCAGTTTAGAGGGGCATAGCAATCAGCCCCAGCATTTT. Its protein product is CASSLEGHSNQPQHF.

This clonotype showed up just a few times. The chain recombines TRBV5-1 with TRBJ2-5, with 8 nucleotides matching TRBD2. This CDR3 is built from 17 residues. CDR1 is SGHRS and CDR2 is YFSETQ in the germline V gene. J lost 1 base, V lost 0 bases, and 8 bases had no gene match. As DNA, the CDR3 is TGCGCCAGCAGCTTGGGGCCTAGCGGGCCTCCCCAAGAGACCCAGTACTTC. This sequence encodes CASSLGPSGPPQETQYF.

This clonotype came up many times. This CDR3 reads CASSAGLSSGNTIYF. The CDR3 region has the DNA TGTGCCAGCAGCGCCGGACTCTCCTCTGGAAACACCATATATTTT. The chain uses TRBV12-3 or TRBV12-4 and TRBJ1-3, with no clear D. Trimming stripped 6 bases from V and 0 bases from J, with 12 bases between. The CDR3 spans 15 residues.